This TCR beta chain came from a study of cytomegalovirus exposure and HLA in healthy donors. Study observations and caveats: Roughly uniform depth of sequencing across donors was assumed in presence/absence analyses. There were approximately 150 TCR beta chains listed as cytomegalovirus-associated.

Concerning this clone: Its antigen is currently unknown.

A multiplex PCR was run with 60 Vbeta primers and 13 Jbeta primers. The data were produced by immunoSEQ multiplex PCR, yet TCRdb's version contains in-frame clones alone and is incomplete. The sample includes around 150,000 clones, 68% seen only once; the top ten take roughly 4.4%. The sequence was collected from a woman in her late teens or twenties in good health and CMV-seropositive. Sequenced sample: PBMCs.

This CDR3 is CASSLDLDNEQFF. DNA of the CDR3: TGCGCCAGCAGCTTGGATCTTGACAATGAGCAGTTCTTC. V is TRBV5-1 and J is TRBJ2-1; D is ambiguous. The CDR3 is 13 amino acids. Looked up from germline, CDR1 is SGHRS and CDR2 is YFSETQ. Trimming removed 0 bases from V and 5 bases from J, with 6 bases in between.